Listed below are T cell receptor beta chains from one sample, sequenced in a study of CD8 T cell repertoires and HIV-1 epitope variants. The method was immunoSEQ multiplex PCR; TCRdb's version includes in-frame clones alone and lacks a portion of them. In the table there are 3,400 or so clones, about 67% of which are singletons. These receptors are not linked to any known antigen. The sequencing sample was made of cultured CD8+ T cells derived from PBMCs. These receptors originate from a male donor with HIV. Both conserved end residues are part of each CDR3. Each record gives: V gene, D gene, clone size, J gene, CDR3 DNA, CDR3 protein. A D gene is named only where the DNA matches it firmly. Rows give clone size only sometimes, using once, few, many, or a class for an expanded clone.

v_call: TRBV11-1
d_call: NA
clone_size: NA
j_call: TRBJ1-2
cdr3_nt: TGTGCCAGCAGCCCTGGGACTTCTGACTATGGCTACACCTTC
cdr3_aa: CASSPGTSDYGYTF

v_call: TRBV6-1
d_call: NA
clone_size: NA
j_call: TRBJ1-4
cdr3_nt: TGTGCCAGTAGAGGGCCCCCGGGGTACAGACTGTTTTTT
cdr3_aa: CASRGPPGYRLFF

v_call: TRBV6-4
d_call: NA
clone_size: few
j_call: TRBJ1-2
cdr3_nt: TGTGCCAGCAGTGTCGAGCCGGGACAAAGCTATGGCTACACCTTC
cdr3_aa: CASSVEPGQSYGYTF

v_call: TRBV5-4
d_call: NA
clone_size: NA
j_call: TRBJ1-1
cdr3_nt: TGTGCCAGCACCTTGGCGGGGACTGAAGCTTTCTTT
cdr3_aa: CASTLAGTEAFF

v_call: TRBV10-1
d_call: NA
clone_size: once
j_call: TRBJ2-1
cdr3_nt: TGCGCCAGCAGTGATGCCCCGAGTCCAACCCAGTTCTTC
cdr3_aa: CASSDAPSPTQFF

v_call: TRBV6-5
d_call: TRBD2
clone_size: few
j_call: TRBJ2-3
cdr3_nt: TGTGCCAGCAGTTACTCGACTAGCGGGAGTACAGATACGCAGTATTTT
cdr3_aa: CASSYSTSGSTDTQYF

v_call: TRBV7-2
d_call: NA
clone_size: NA
j_call: TRBJ2-2
cdr3_nt: TGTGCCAGCAGCCCCCCGATGGACACCGGGGAGCTGTTTTTT
cdr3_aa: CASSPPMDTGELFF

v_call: TRBV5-3
d_call: NA
clone_size: NA
j_call: TRBJ2-2
cdr3_nt: TGTGCCAGAAGCTTGGCCGGGGGGCTCACCGGGGAGCTGTTTTTT
cdr3_aa: CARSLAGGLTGELFF

v_call: TRBV27
d_call: NA
clone_size: NA
j_call: TRBJ1-1
cdr3_nt: TGTGCCAGCAGCCCCTCCGACACTTACACTGAAGCTTTCTTT
cdr3_aa: CASSPSDTYTEAFF

v_call: TRBV4-3
d_call: TRBD2
clone_size: NA
j_call: TRBJ2-1
cdr3_nt: TGCGCCAGCAGCCAGTATAGCGGGGACAATGAGCAGTTCTTC
cdr3_aa: CASSQYSGDNEQFF

v_call: TRBV7-9
d_call: TRBD1
clone_size: NA
j_call: TRBJ2-7
cdr3_nt: TGTGCCAGCACCACTTGGGACAGATACGAGCAGTACTTC
cdr3_aa: CASTTWDRYEQYF

v_call: TRBV4-3
d_call: NA
clone_size: hyperexpanded
j_call: TRBJ2-7
cdr3_nt: TGCGCCAGCAGCCAAGAGCCGGGAGCGGGCGCCCTGAGCTCCTACGAGCAGTACTTC
cdr3_aa: CASSQEPGAGALSSYEQYF

v_call: TRBV5-4
d_call: TRBD2
clone_size: NA
j_call: TRBJ2-7
cdr3_nt: TGTGCCAGCAGCTTCGGGGGAGGGCCATTTTACTTC
cdr3_aa: CASSFGGGPFYF

v_call: TRBV5-1
d_call: NA
clone_size: NA
j_call: TRBJ2-5
cdr3_nt: TGCGCCAGCAGCTTGGCCGGACAGCAAGAGACCCAGTACTTC
cdr3_aa: CASSLAGQQETQYF

v_call: TRBV6-1
d_call: NA
clone_size: few
j_call: TRBJ1-5
cdr3_nt: TGTGCCAGCAGTGAAGCATTTAATCAGCCCCAGCATTTT
cdr3_aa: CASSEAFNQPQHF

v_call: TRBV9
d_call: TRBD1
clone_size: NA
j_call: TRBJ1-1
cdr3_nt: TGTGCCAGCAGCGATCCCGGGACAGGGGACACTGAAGCTTTCTTT
cdr3_aa: CASSDPGTGDTEAFF

v_call: TRBV9
d_call: NA
clone_size: NA
j_call: TRBJ1-1
cdr3_nt: TGTGCCAGCAGCGTAGCTGGGGGGAACACTGAAGCTTTCTTT
cdr3_aa: CASSVAGGNTEAFF

v_call: TRBV10-2
d_call: TRBD2
clone_size: NA
j_call: TRBJ2-3
cdr3_nt: TGCGCCAGCAGTGAGATAGGACTAGCGGGCGATACGCAGTATTTT
cdr3_aa: CASSEIGLAGDTQYF

v_call: TRBV28
d_call: NA
clone_size: large
j_call: TRBJ1-2
cdr3_nt: TGTGCCAGCAGTATACGCCCGACAGATTTCGACTATGGCTACACCTTC
cdr3_aa: CASSIRPTDFDYGYTF

v_call: TRBV13
d_call: TRBD2
clone_size: once
j_call: TRBJ2-3
cdr3_nt: TGTGCCAGCAGCTTAGGACCACTAGGGACTAGCGGGGAATCTAGCACAGATACGCAGTATTTT
cdr3_aa: CASSLGPLGTSGESSTDTQYF

v_call: TRBV5-8
d_call: NA
clone_size: NA
j_call: TRBJ1-2
cdr3_nt: TGCGCCAGCAGCCAAGATCCCGTCGAACTCGACTATGGCTACACCTTC
cdr3_aa: CASSQDPVELDYGYTF

v_call: TRBV9
d_call: NA
clone_size: NA
j_call: TRBJ2-3
cdr3_nt: TGTGCCAGCAGCGTATCTAGCGGAGAGGGGGCAGATACGCAGTATTTT
cdr3_aa: CASSVSSGEGADTQYF

v_call: TRBV27
d_call: NA
clone_size: NA
j_call: TRBJ2-4
cdr3_nt: TGTGCCAGCAGTTGGAGTCTGCAAAACATTCAGTACTTC
cdr3_aa: CASSWSLQNIQYF

v_call: TRBV11-1
d_call: NA
clone_size: few
j_call: TRBJ1-1
cdr3_nt: TGTGCCAGCAGCCCCCAGGCGATCCCGAACACTGAAGCTTTCTTT
cdr3_aa: CASSPQAIPNTEAFF

v_call: TRBV27
d_call: TRBD2
clone_size: NA
j_call: TRBJ2-7
cdr3_nt: TGTGCCAGCACTGGGACTAGCGCCGCAGGGTACGAGCAGTACTTC
cdr3_aa: CASTGTSAAGYEQYF

v_call: TRBV6-5
d_call: NA
clone_size: NA
j_call: TRBJ2-7
cdr3_nt: TGTGCCAGCAGTTACGCGACCGGGACACCGGGCGTGCACTTC
cdr3_aa: CASSYATGTPGVHF

v_call: TRBV5-1
d_call: NA
clone_size: NA
j_call: TRBJ1-1
cdr3_nt: TGCGCCAGCAGCTTGGCCACAGGCGGAACTGAAGCTTTCTTT
cdr3_aa: CASSLATGGTEAFF

v_call: TRBV4-1
d_call: NA
clone_size: NA
j_call: TRBJ2-7
cdr3_nt: TGCGCCAGCAGCCAAGCCCCCCCCGGGACATTCACCTACGAGCAGTACTTC
cdr3_aa: CASSQAPPGTFTYEQYF

v_call: TRBV28
d_call: NA
clone_size: NA
j_call: TRBJ1-6
cdr3_nt: TGTGCCAGCTCTCTGGGGATAAATTCACCCCTCCACTTT
cdr3_aa: CASSLGINSPLHF